Sequencing of this TCR beta chain was carried out in a study of T cells after yellow fever vaccination. Study-wide results and limits: Clonotypes found in both CD4 and CD8 compartments made up a small share. A weaker secondary response peaked on day 5, the primary on day 15.

The germline V gene encodes CDR1 SGHAT and CDR2 FQNNGV. This CDR3 region has 15 residues. V lost 0 bases and J 6 bases, leaving 14 bases between the germline ends. Template switching by 5'RACE produced TCR cDNA, adding a universal primer site and UMIs. TCRdb processed the 5' RACE reads anew with MiXCR; each CDR3 protein has one entry. The sample lists 450,000 to 550,000 distinct CDR3 sequences, 15% to 20% occurring once. Details on this clonotype: As yet, its antigen is unknown.

The sequenced sample was PBMCs, obtained 15 days after the yellow fever booster vaccination. The receptor was isolated from a man aged 25-45 years who received the YFV17D yellow fever vaccine. The gene calls are TRBV11-2 and TRBJ1-2; D is undetermined. In nucleotides, the CDR3 is TGTGCCAGCAGCTTAGAGGAGACGGGCGGGGATGGCTACACCTTC. Translating it yields CASSLEETGGDGYTF.